Listed below are T cell receptor beta chains from one sample, sequenced in a study of T cell changes during pregnancy in multiple sclerosis. Profiling relied on immunoSEQ multiplex PCR, and the TCRdb table lists in-frame clones only, not all of them. The table records tens of thousands of clones, approximately 91% of them present only once. This sample comprised peripheral blood, obtained in the second trimester of pregnancy. These receptors all stem from a female donor in good health, enrolled as a control in a pregnancy study. The CDR3 runs from the conserved cysteine through the conserved F or W. A D gene is named only where the DNA matches it firmly. Clone size, where shown, is once, few, many, or a class for clones that have expanded.

D,J,size,V,CDR3,DNA
TRBD1,TRBJ1-3,NA,TRBV16,CASSPTGASDTIYF,TGTGCCAGCAGCCCGACAGGGGCCTCGGACACCATATATTTT
TRBD2,TRBJ2-7,NA,TRBV5-1,CASSGTSVYEQYF,TGCGCCAGCAGCGGGACTAGTGTCTACGAGCAGTACTTC
NA,TRBJ1-1,NA,TRBV7-2,CASSPGMMNTEAFF,TGTGCCAGCAGCCCCGGGATGATGAACACTGAAGCTTTCTTT
NA,TRBJ2-3,NA,TRBV10-3,CAIQVTDTQYF,TGTGCCATACAAGTCACAGATACGCAGTATTTT
TRBD2,TRBJ2-3,once,TRBV6-4,CASSPTSGGGDTQYF,TGTGCCAGCAGTCCCACTAGCGGGGGAGGAGATACGCAGTATTTT
NA,TRBJ2-5,NA,TRBV10-3,CAISELGAAQTQYF,TGTGCCATCAGTGAGCTGGGAGCGGCCCAGACCCAGTACTTC
TRBD2,TRBJ2-7,NA,TRBV9,CASSVGTGLAGDEQYF,TGTGCCAGCAGCGTAGGAACGGGACTAGCGGGAGACGAGCAGTACTTC
NA,TRBJ1-4,NA,TRBV5-1,CASKIGPGAEKLFF,TGCGCCAGTAAAATCGGGCCAGGGGCTGAAAAACTGTTTTTT
NA,TRBJ1-6,NA,TRBV25-1,CASSVQGNNSPLHF,TGTGCCAGCAGTGTTCAGGGGAATAATTCACCCCTCCACTTT
TRBD1,TRBJ2-1,once,TRBV6-5,CASSITLRGHEQFF,TGTGCCAGCAGCATCACCCTCAGGGGGCATGAGCAGTTCTTC
NA,TRBJ2-2,NA,TRBV7-8,CASSHRVGSLDTGELFF,TGTGCCAGCAGCCATCGGGTGGGGAGTCTCGACACCGGGGAGCTGTTTTTT
NA,TRBJ2-7,NA,TRBV9,CASSEGTGWGLEQYF,TGTGCCAGCAGCGAGGGAACAGGGTGGGGCCTGGAGCAGTACTTC
TRBD1,TRBJ2-7,NA,TRBV28,CASSLQGTGYEQYF,TGTGCCAGCAGTTTACAGGGGACAGGTTACGAGCAGTACTTC
TRBD2,TRBJ2-1,NA,TRBV30,CAWWTSGSGNEQFF,TGTGCCTGGTGGACTAGCGGGAGTGGGAATGAGCAGTTCTTC
NA,TRBJ2-4,NA,TRBV7-9,CASSPRPGGPSAKNIQYF,TGTGCCAGCAGCCCACGACCGGGGGGCCCCTCTGCCAAAAACATTCAGTACTTC
NA,TRBJ2-1,NA,TRBV4-1,CASRLLLLHGEQFF,TGCGCCAGCAGACTCCTCCTACTTCATGGTGAGCAGTTCTTC
TRBD2,TRBJ2-7,NA,TRBV9,CASSPRLSGGTYEQYF,TGTGCCAGCAGCCCTCGACTGAGCGGGGGGACCTACGAGCAGTACTTC
NA,TRBJ2-5,NA,TRBV27,CASSPRGVGAGETQYF,TGTGCCAGCAGTCCTCGAGGCGTGGGGGCCGGAGAGACCCAGTACTTC
NA,TRBJ2-1,NA,TRBV29-1,CSVGLGSSYNEQFF,TGCAGCGTTGGACTAGGAAGCTCCTACAATGAGCAGTTCTTC
NA,TRBJ1-5,NA,TRBV4-1,CASSQVAGGGGNQPQHF,TGCGCCAGCAGCCAAGTTGCGGGGGGCGGCGGCAATCAGCCCCAGCATTTT
NA,TRBJ2-2,NA,TRBV5-1,CASSLGAHSGNVYTGELFF,TGCGCCAGCAGCTTGGGCGCCCATTCCGGGAATGTTTACACCGGGGAGCTGTTTTTT
NA,TRBJ2-2,NA,TRBV9,CASSVGPVGELFF,TGTGCCAGCAGCGTAGGGCCCGTGGGGGAGCTGTTTTTT
NA,TRBJ2-3,NA,TRBV6-4,CASSERAGTDTQYF,TGTGCCAGCAGTGAGAGGGCGGGGACGGATACGCAGTATTTT
NA,TRBJ1-5,NA,TRBV19,CASSMGRLGEPQHF,TGTGCCAGTAGTATGGGTAGGCTAGGGGAGCCCCAGCATTTT
TRBD2,TRBJ2-3,NA,TRBV9,CASSPRKAGAVDTQYF,TGTGCCAGCAGCCCACGGAAAGCGGGAGCTGTAGATACGCAGTATTTT
TRBD2,TRBJ2-3,once,TRBV28,CASSSVGGGTQYF,TGTGCCAGCAGCTCAGTCGGGGGGGGTACGCAGTATTTT
TRBD2,TRBJ2-1,NA,TRBV6-6,CASSKMRELSNEQFF,TGTGCCAGCAGTAAGATGCGGGAGTTATCAAATGAGCAGTTCTTC
TRBD1,TRBJ2-5,NA,TRBV7-9,CASTATGQKETQYF,TGTGCCAGCACCGCCACGGGACAGAAAGAGACCCAGTACTTC
NA,TRBJ2-7,once,TRBV2,CASKSGSYEQYF,TGTGCCAGCAAAAGCGGATCCTACGAGCAGTACTTC
TRBD2,TRBJ2-7,NA,TRBV19,CASKLDTAGGAYEQYF,TGTGCCAGTAAGCTCGACACCGCGGGAGGGGCCTACGAGCAGTACTTC
NA,TRBJ1-3,NA,TRBV29-1,CSALAGNTIYF,TGCAGCGCCCTGGCCGGAAACACCATATATTTT
NA,TRBJ2-1,NA,TRBV14,CASSPLGLSYNEQFF,TGTGCCAGCAGCCCATTAGGACTCTCCTACAATGAGCAGTTCTTC
NA,TRBJ1-2,NA,TRBV7-2,CASSLEGGLGYTF,TGTGCCAGCAGCTTAGAGGGAGGGTTGGGCTACACCTTC
TRBD2,TRBJ2-7,NA,TRBV5-1,CAGSLGGLETYEQYF,TGCGCCGGCAGCTTGGGGGGACTAGAGACATACGAGCAGTACTTC
TRBD1,TRBJ2-6,NA,TRBV4-2,CASSQGTGSGANVLTF,TGTGCCAGCAGCCAAGGGACAGGGTCTGGGGCCAACGTCCTGACTTTC
NA,TRBJ2-1,NA,TRBV6-5,CASSLVGGYNEQFF,TGTGCCAGCAGTTTGGTTGGAGGTTACAATGAGCAGTTCTTC